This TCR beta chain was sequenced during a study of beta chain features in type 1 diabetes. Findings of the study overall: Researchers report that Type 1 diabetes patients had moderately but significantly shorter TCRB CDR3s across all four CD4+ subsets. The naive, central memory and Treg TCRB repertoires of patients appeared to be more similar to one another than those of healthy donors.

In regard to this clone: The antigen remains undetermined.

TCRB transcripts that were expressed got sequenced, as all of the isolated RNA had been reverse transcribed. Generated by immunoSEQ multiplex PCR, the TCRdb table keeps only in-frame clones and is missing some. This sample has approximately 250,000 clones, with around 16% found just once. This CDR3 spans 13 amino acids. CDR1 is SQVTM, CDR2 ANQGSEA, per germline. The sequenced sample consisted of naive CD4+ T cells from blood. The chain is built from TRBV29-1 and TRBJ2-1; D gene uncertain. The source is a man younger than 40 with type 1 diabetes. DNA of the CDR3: TGCAGGCAACTGGCCCCCTCTAGAGGAAGGCAGTTCTTC. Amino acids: CRQLAPSRGRQFF.